This T cell receptor (beta chain) was recovered during a study of blood T cell repertoires in COVID-19. Sequenced by immunoSEQ multiplex PCR; TCRdb stores in-frame clones only, minus some. The sample records about 170,000 clones, approximately 86% being singletons. The length of the CDR3 is 13 residues. V gave up 9 bases and J gave up 9 bases, with 20 bases separating them. Germline CDR1 and CDR2: SGHTA and FQGNSA. Sequencing was done on a sample of peripheral blood. The chain carries TRBV7-2 and TRBJ2-5; tentatively, D is TRBD2 (7 bases). This TCR was recovered from a man aged 55 to 70 who had recovered from COVID-19. CDR3 amino acids: CASQGGSGAAQYF. The CDR3 coding sequence is TGTGCCAGTCAAGGGGGGAGCGGGGCGGCCCAGTACTTC.